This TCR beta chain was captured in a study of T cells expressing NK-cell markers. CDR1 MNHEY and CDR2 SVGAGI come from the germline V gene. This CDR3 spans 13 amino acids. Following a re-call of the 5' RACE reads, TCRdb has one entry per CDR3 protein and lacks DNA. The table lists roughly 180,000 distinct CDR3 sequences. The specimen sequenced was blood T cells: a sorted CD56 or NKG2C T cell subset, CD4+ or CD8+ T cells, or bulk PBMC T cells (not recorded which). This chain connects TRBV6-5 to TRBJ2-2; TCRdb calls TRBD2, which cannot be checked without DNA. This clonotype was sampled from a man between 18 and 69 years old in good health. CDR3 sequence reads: CASSYSPGGELFF.